This TCR beta chain was sequenced in a study of blood T cells in healthy people across ages. Trimming stripped 5 bases from V and 0 bases from J, with 5 bases between. Per germline, CDR1 SGHRS and CDR2 YFSETQ. The length of the CDR3 is 12 residues. The study drew donors from healthy Caucasian individuals in Russia aged roughly 6 to 90. Each sample had at least 6.5 million PBMCs isolated. This clonotype was picked up a small number of times. Then a second PCR, running roughly 7 to 11 cycles, was carried out with a sample-barcoded 5' primer and a J-beta primer mix. Each cDNA was tagged by a template-switch adaptor containing 12 random nucleotides. Each CDR3 protein is one row after TCRdb ran MiXCR on the 5' RACE reads. The repertoire holds 1,800,000 or so distinct CDR3 sequences, with approximately 40% as singletons.

The chain is built from TRBV5-1 and TRBJ1-1; D is uncertain. Sequences were obtained from blood. This TCR was sampled from a human donor in good health. CDR3: CASRLLNTEAFF. The CDR3 DNA reads TGCGCCAGCAGACTACTGAACACTGAAGCTTTCTTT.